The sequence of this T cell receptor beta chain was determined in a study of T cells in Graves' hyperthyroidism and ophthalmopathy. For the study at large: It was at initial diagnosis, before any treatment, that peripheral blood was collected. Study-level findings and limits: Most thyroid-expanded clonotypes above 0.001 were also found in blood.

From RNA transcripts, TCR beta CDR3 regions were amplified. The HTBI primer set was used in a first-round RT-PCR of the TCR CDR3. TCRdb re-analysed the multiplex PCR reads in MiXCR, keeping a single row per CDR3 protein. The repertoire holds about 260,000 distinct CDR3 sequences, with 20% to 25% as singletons. This clonotype was counted only a few times. The antigen is not known. Trimming took off 6 bases at V and 2 bases at J, with 22 bases between the two ends. This CDR3 comprises 17 residues. Per germline, CDR1 KGHSH and CDR2 LQKENI. This receptor was taken from a man between 25 and 39 years old with Graves' ophthalmopathy. The sequenced sample was blood. This chain uses TRBV18 with TRBJ1-1; D might be TRBD1 (5 bases). The CDR3, as DNA: TGTGCCAGCTCGACCGAAGCCGGGACGGTGGCAAACACTGAAGCTTTCTTT. Amino acids: CASSTEAGTVANTEAFF.